This T cell receptor (beta chain) originates from a study of early T cells in non-severe SARS-CoV-2 infection. Overall study: Sequencing was performed on bulk RNA from unsorted whole blood, leaving chains unpaired. Whole-study results and caveats: Database matching using VDJdb favored anti-spike CD8 responses, with private and CD4 specificities left missing.

The library protocol tagged individual cDNA molecules with unique molecular identifiers. Each CDR3 protein is one row after TCRdb ran MiXCR on the 5' RACE reads. The repertoire holds 75,000 or so distinct CDR3 sequences, with roughly 11% as singletons. The V end was cut by 5 bases, the J end by 4 bases, with 20 bases between. The CDR3 runs to 17 residues. Germline CDR1 is SEHNR and CDR2 is FQNEAQ (reference sequence). This clonotype was counted many times. What it binds is not known. The rearrangement links TRBV7-9 to TRBJ2-2, with D possibly being TRBD2 (7 bases). This TCR was recovered from an adult who was a healthcare worker with PCR-confirmed SARS-CoV-2 infection or an uninfected control (not recorded which). The sample in question was whole blood, obtained at baseline. CDR3 sequence (DNA): TGTGCCAGCAGCCCCCCCCGGGGGGCTAGATCCACCGGGGAGCTGTTTTTT. This sequence encodes CASSPPRGARSTGELFF. Complete variable domain (other parts from reference TRBV7-9 and TRBJ2-2): DTGVSQNPRHKITKRGQNVTFRCDPISEHNRLYWYRQTLGQGPEFLTYFQNEAQLEKSRLLSDRFSAERPKGSFSTLEIQRTEQGDSAMYLCASSPPRGARSTGELFFGEGSRLTVL.